This T cell receptor beta chain appears in the sequencing data of a study of a mutant IDH1 vaccine in newly diagnosed glioma. Study overall: Vaccination began 4-6 weeks post radiotherapy alone, or with temozolomide cycles. Averaging approximately 42 years of age, treated patients were approximately 62% male and 37.5% female.

CDR3 length: 15 amino acids. Germline values: CDR1 SGHRS, CDR2 YFSETQ. Trimming at V came to 4 bases and at J to 11 bases, leaving 15 bases not matched to a gene. Study-level findings and limits: Evidence of vaccine-induced immune responses was documented in approximately 93% of patients.

Indicated time point: week 11, during vaccination. Every vaccination contained 300 ug of the mutant IDH1 20-mer peptide and was paired with topical imiquimod. With respect to this clone: Its target is unknown.

TCRdb's table, derived via immunoSEQ multiplex PCR, lists solely in-frame clones and lacks some. Found here are tens of thousands of clones, under 90% of them singletons; the top ten hold 5% to 6.5%. The V gene is TRBV5-1, the J gene TRBJ2-7; 10 nucleotides match TRBD1. The sample in question was PBMCs, obtained from a glioma patient whose treatment included an IDH1 peptide vaccine. This clonotype originated in a man in his forties or fifties with glioma. CDR3 in amino acids: CASSETGTGALVEYF. CDR3 sequence (DNA): TGCGCCAGCAGCGAGACCGGGACAGGGGCCCTCGTGGAGTACTTC.